This T cell receptor (beta chain) was captured in a study of response to subunit inactivated influenza vaccine. Study-wide findings and caveats: Each seasonal influenza vaccination, the authors suggested, recruits few new T cells.

About this clonotype itself: Its antigen is currently unknown.

Each CDR3 protein gets one entry after TCRdb re-called the RT-PCR reads with MiXCR. This table holds about 180,000 distinct CDR3 sequences, around 9% found once. The CDR3 length is 14 residues. With 1 base clipped from V and 6 bases from J, the junction kept 3 bases outside the gene matches. CDR1 and CDR2 (germline): MNHEY, SVGAGI. This sample comprised non-naive T cells sorted from PBMCs, obtained on the day of vaccination. This receptor was obtained from a man aged 45-60 years who received an inactivated influenza vaccine. This chain connects TRBV6-5 to TRBJ2-7; 10 nucleotides agree with TRBD2. CDR3 residues: CASSYWGTSVEQYF. The CDR3 DNA sequence: TGTGCCAGCAGTTACTGGGGGACTAGCGTCGAGCAGTACTTC.